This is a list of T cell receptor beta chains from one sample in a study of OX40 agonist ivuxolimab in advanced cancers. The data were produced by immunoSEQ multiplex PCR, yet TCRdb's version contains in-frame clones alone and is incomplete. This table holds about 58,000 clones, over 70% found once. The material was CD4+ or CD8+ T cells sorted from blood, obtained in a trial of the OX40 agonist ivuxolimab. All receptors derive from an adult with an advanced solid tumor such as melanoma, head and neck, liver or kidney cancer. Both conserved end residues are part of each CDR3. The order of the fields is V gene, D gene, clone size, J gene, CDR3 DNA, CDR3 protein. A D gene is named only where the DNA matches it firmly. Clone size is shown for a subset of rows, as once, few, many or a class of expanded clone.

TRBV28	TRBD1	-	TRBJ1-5	TGTGCCAGCACCGGGACAGAGCTTTATAGCAATCAGCCCCAGCATTTT	CASTGTELYSNQPQHF
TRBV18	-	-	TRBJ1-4	TGTGCCAGCTCATCGTCTTCTTGGATTAATCAAAAACTGTTTTTT	CASSSSSWINQKLFF
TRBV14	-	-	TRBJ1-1	TGTGCCAGCAGCCAGGACAGCCTGATGGGCACTGAAGCTTTCTTT	CASSQDSLMGTEAFF
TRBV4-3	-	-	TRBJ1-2	TGCGCCAGCAGCCTTGGGGGGCGCGGGACCTATGGCTACACCTTC	CASSLGGRGTYGYTF
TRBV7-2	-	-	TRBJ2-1	TGTGCCAGCAGCCTTAGTGGCGGTAATGAGCAGTTCTTC	CASSLSGGNEQFF
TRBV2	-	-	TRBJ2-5	TGTGCCAGCAATCCACAGGGCCAAGAGACCCAGTACTTC	CASNPQGQETQYF
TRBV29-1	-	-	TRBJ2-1	TGCAGCGTTGAAGATCGGTCCCGGTCAAGGGAGCAGTTCTTC	CSVEDRSRSREQFF
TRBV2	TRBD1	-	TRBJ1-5	TGTGCCAGCAGCCGACAGGGCAGCAATCAGCCCCAGCATTTT	CASSRQGSNQPQHF
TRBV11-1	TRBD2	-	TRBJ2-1	TGTGCCAGCAGCTTACTCCGGCTAGCGGGAGGGGGTGAGCAGTTCTTC	CASSLLRLAGGGEQFF
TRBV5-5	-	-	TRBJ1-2	TGTGCCAGCAGCCAGACAGGAAGCCCCAACACATATGGCTACACCTTC	CASSQTGSPNTYGYTF
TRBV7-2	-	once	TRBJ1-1	TGTGCCAGCAGCTTGACGGGTGGCCTTCTACAGGGAAAGAACACTGAAGCTTTCTTT	CASSLTGGLLQGKNTEAFF
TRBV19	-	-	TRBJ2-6	TGTGCCAGTAGTTCGACATACTCTGGGGCCAACGTCCTGACTTTC	CASSSTYSGANVLTF
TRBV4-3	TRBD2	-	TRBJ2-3	TGCGCCAGCAGCCTGGGACTAGCGGGAGGGGGTACGCAGTATTTT	CASSLGLAGGGTQYF
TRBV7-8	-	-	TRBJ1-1	TGTGCCAGCAGCTCTACAACAGGGCACACTGAAGCTTTCTTT	CASSSTTGHTEAFF
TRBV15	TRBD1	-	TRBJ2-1	TGTGCCACCAGCAGGGGACAGGGGGCAAACAATGAGCAGTTCTTC	CATSRGQGANNEQFF
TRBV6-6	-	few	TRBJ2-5	TGTGCCAGCAGCTTGGAGGGGGGAGGAGGCGAGACCCAGTACTTC	CASSLEGGGGETQYF
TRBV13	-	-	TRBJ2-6	TGTGCCAGCAGCTTGTGGCGTGGAGGGGCCAACGTCCTGACTTTC	CASSLWRGGANVLTF
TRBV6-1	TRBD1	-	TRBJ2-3	TGTGCCAGCAGTGGACAGGGCTACGATACGCAGTATTTT	CASSGQGYDTQYF
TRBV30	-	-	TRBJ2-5	TGTGCCTGGAGTCGGGGCAGCCAAGAGACCCAGTACTTC	CAWSRGSQETQYF
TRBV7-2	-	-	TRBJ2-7	TGTGCCAGCAGCTTGCTCGCCTACGAGCAGTACTTC	CASSLLAYEQYF
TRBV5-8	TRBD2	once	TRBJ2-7	TGTGCCAGCTCCCCGAGCGGGACCTCCTACGAGCAGTACTTC	CASSPSGTSYEQYF
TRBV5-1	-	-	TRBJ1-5	TGCGCCAGCAGCCCAGACAGCGATCAGCCCCAGCATTTT	CASSPDSDQPQHF
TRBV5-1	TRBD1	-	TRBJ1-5	TGCGCCAGCAGCTTGGTCGCAGGGGGCAACCAGCCCCAGCATTTT	CASSLVAGGNQPQHF
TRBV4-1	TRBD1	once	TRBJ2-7	TGCGCCAGCAGCCCCTACAGGACAGGTTCTTCCTACGAGCAGTACTTC	CASSPYRTGSSYEQYF
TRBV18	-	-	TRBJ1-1	TGTGCCAGCTTCCTCGGCTCGAACACTGAAGCTTTCTTT	CASFLGSNTEAFF
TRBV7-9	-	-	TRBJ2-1	TGTGCCAGCAGCTTAGGGGCCCACCTCAGACCGAACAATGAGCAGTTCTTC	CASSLGAHLRPNNEQFF
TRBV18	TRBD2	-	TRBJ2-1	TGTGCCAGCTCACTGAACCAAGGGCTAGCGGGGGGTCGGGGAGCTGAGCAGTTCTTC	CASSLNQGLAGGRGAEQFF
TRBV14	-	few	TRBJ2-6	TGTGCCAGCAGCCAAGGGTGGCCCTCTGGGGCCAACGTCCTGACTTTC	CASSQGWPSGANVLTF
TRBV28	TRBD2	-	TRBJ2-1	TGTGCCAGCAGTACGACTAGCGGGAGGTTCGGGGAGATGTATGAGCAGTTCTTC	CASSTTSGRFGEMYEQFF
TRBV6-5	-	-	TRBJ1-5	TGTGCCAGCAGTCCGACGGGGGGGAATCAGCCCCAGCATTTT	CASSPTGGNQPQHF
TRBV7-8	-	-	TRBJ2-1	TGTGCCAGCAGCTTACTCCGGGATAGGTACAATGAGCAGTTCTTC	CASSLLRDRYNEQFF
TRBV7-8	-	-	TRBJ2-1	TGTGCCAGCAGCCCAACTAGGTTAGGGGGCTACAATGAGCAGTTCTTC	CASSPTRLGGYNEQFF
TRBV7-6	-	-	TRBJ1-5	TGTGCCAGCAGTACACAGGAGAATCAGCCCCAGCATTTT	CASSTQENQPQHF
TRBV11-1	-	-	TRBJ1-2	TGTGCCAGCAGCCCCGACAAGAACTATGGCTACACCTTC	CASSPDKNYGYTF
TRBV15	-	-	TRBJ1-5	TGTGCCACCAGCAAGCGCAATCAGCCCCAGCATTTT	CATSKRNQPQHF
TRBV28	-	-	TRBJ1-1	TGTGCCAGCACCTTGGGGGGTTACACTGAAGCTTTCTTT	CASTLGGYTEAFF
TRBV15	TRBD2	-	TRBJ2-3	TGTGCCACCAGCAGAGGAGGGGCCAGCGGGAGGGCCGAGGCAGATACGCAGTATTTT	CATSRGGASGRAEADTQYF
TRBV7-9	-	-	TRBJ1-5	TGTGCCAGCAGCTTCGGCGGGGAATGGCCCCAGCATTTT	CASSFGGEWPQHF
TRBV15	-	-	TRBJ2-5	TGTGCCACCAGCAGAGAGGGACGGGGGACCCAGTACTTC	CATSREGRGTQYF
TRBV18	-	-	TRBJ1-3	TGTGCCAGCTCCCTTTCACTGGAAAACTCTGGAAACACCATATATTTT	CASSLSLENSGNTIYF
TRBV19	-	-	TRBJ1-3	TGTGCCAGTAGTAGGGACGGTAACTCTGGAAACACCATATATTTT	CASSRDGNSGNTIYF
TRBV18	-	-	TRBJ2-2	TGTGCCAGCTCGCCGACACTAGTCAGAGGGACCGGGGAGCTGTTTTTT	CASSPTLVRGTGELFF